The rows below give T cell receptor beta chains drawn from one sample of a study of shared T cell receptors in the human thymus. Assay: immunoSEQ multiplex PCR; the TCRdb copy retains only in-frame clones and omits some. The table includes under 450,000 clones, approximately 95% detected once. Sequenced input: thymocytes. These TCRs come from a human donor. Both conserved end residues are part of each CDR3. The order of the fields is clone size, J gene, D gene, V gene, CDR3 protein, CDR3 DNA. The D gene is left open where the match is weak. The size entry is marked missing in some rows and otherwise reads once, few, many or a size class.

>.|TRBJ2-2|TRBD2|TRBV2
CASGRASGRGTGELFF
TGTGCCAGCGGGAGGGCTAGCGGGAGGGGTACCGGGGAGCTGTTTTTT
>.|TRBJ2-3|TRBD2|TRBV7-2
CASSLAPAGGWDTQYF
TGTGCCAGCAGCTTAGCTCCAGCGGGAGGGTGGGATACGCAGTATTTT
>.|TRBJ2-7|.|TRBV19
CASSLVISYEQYF
TGTGCCAGTAGCCTGGTGATCTCCTACGAGCAGTACTTC
>.|TRBJ1-2|.|TRBV27
CASSPRGPEGYGYTF
TGTGCCAGCAGTCCCCGGGGGCCAGAGGGATATGGCTACACCTTC
>.|TRBJ2-1|.|TRBV28
CASSLAKAAKFF
TGTGCCAGCAGTTTAGCTAAAGCGGCTAAGTTCTTC
>.|TRBJ2-1|.|TRBV7-2
CASSLLQPNEQFF
TGTGCCAGCAGCTTATTACAACCCAATGAGCAGTTCTTC
>.|TRBJ1-3|.|TRBV7-3
CASSPDTGNTIYF
TGTGCCAGCAGCCCGGATACTGGAAACACCATATATTTT
>.|TRBJ2-4|.|TRBV5-1
CASSLASGLEWGNIQYF
TGCGCCAGCAGCTTAGCTTCTGGTCTTGAGTGGGGAAACATTCAGTACTTC
>.|TRBJ2-7|.|TRBV19
CASRPEGSYEQYF
TGTGCCAGTAGGCCCGAGGGCTCCTACGAGCAGTACTTC
>.|TRBJ1-2|.|TRBV4-3
CASSQVPGPTPGSNYGYTF
TGCGCCAGCAGCCAAGTACCTGGCCCGACCCCCGGATCAAACTATGGCTACACCTTC
>.|TRBJ1-3|.|TRBV4-1
CASAPSALPGNTIYF
TGCGCCAGCGCCCCAAGCGCATTGCCTGGAAACACCATATATTTT
>.|TRBJ2-7|TRBD1|TRBV2
CASRTPGQATYEQYF
TGTGCCAGCAGGACTCCGGGACAGGCTACCTACGAGCAGTACTTC
>.|TRBJ1-2|.|TRBV6-5
CASSYTRGVSYGYTF
TGTGCCAGCAGTTACACGCGGGGGGTCAGCTATGGCTACACCTTC
>.|TRBJ2-7|.|TRBV6-1
CASSVSQGYEQYF
TGTGCCAGCAGTGTGAGTCAGGGCTACGAGCAGTACTTC
>once|TRBJ1-2|TRBD1|TRBV27
CASSLSTGTIFF
TGTGCCAGCAGTTTATCGACAGGGACCATCTTCTTC
>.|TRBJ2-5|.|TRBV2
CASLGNEETQYF
TGTGCCAGCCTCGGGAATGAAGAGACCCAGTACTTC
>.|TRBJ2-1|.|TRBV5-4
CASSLLYNEQFF
TGTGCCAGCAGCTTGCTTTACAATGAGCAGTTCTTC
>.|TRBJ1-2|TRBD1|TRBV7-9
CASSLQGNYGYTF
TGTGCCAGCAGCCTACAGGGGAACTATGGCTACACCTTC
>.|TRBJ2-6|TRBD1|TRBV5-1
CASSLGGAGANVLTF
TGCGCCAGCAGCTTAGGGGGCGCTGGGGCCAACGTCCTGACTTTC
>.|TRBJ2-7|.|TRBV15
CATSRGQRGEQYF
TGTGCCACCAGCAGAGGACAACGGGGCGAGCAGTACTTC
>.|TRBJ2-3|TRBD2|TRBV18
CASSPITSVGTDTQYF
TGTGCCAGCTCACCCATCACTAGCGTAGGCACAGATACGCAGTATTTT
>.|TRBJ2-2|.|TRBV7-4
CASSFTDDPETGELFF
TGTGCCAGCAGCTTTACCGACGACCCGGAGACCGGGGAGCTGTTTTTT
>.|TRBJ2-7|.|TRBV7-8
CASSSDRGRHFHEQYF
TGTGCCAGCAGCTCCGACCGCGGGCGTCATTTCCACGAGCAGTACTTC
>.|TRBJ2-7|.|TRBV6-6
CASLRGYEQYF
TGTGCCAGCCTACGGGGCTACGAGCAGTACTTC
>.|TRBJ1-5|TRBD1|TRBV10-3
CAISRTGVPNQPQHF
TGTGCCATCAGCCGGACAGGGGTCCCGAATCAGCCCCAGCATTTT
>.|TRBJ2-3|TRBD2|TRBV27
CASVPGGGPDTQYF
TGTGCCAGCGTTCCGGGAGGGGGTCCAGATACGCAGTATTTT
>once|TRBJ2-5|TRBD2|TRBV5-4
CASSLGAGEETQYF
TGTGCCAGCAGCTTAGGGGCGGGGGAAGAGACCCAGTACTTC
>.|TRBJ2-7|.|TRBV19
CASTFTGRDNSYEQYF
TGTGCCAGTACCTTCACTGGGCGGGACAACTCCTACGAGCAGTACTTC
>.|TRBJ2-7|TRBD2|TRBV30
CAWSPRGRASSYEQYF
TGTGCCTGGAGTCCCCGGGGGAGGGCCAGCTCCTACGAGCAGTACTTC
>.|TRBJ2-1|.|TRBV23-1
CASSQYTTVRFF
TGCGCCAGCAGTCAATATACGACAGTAAGGTTCTTC
>.|TRBJ2-2|.|TRBV19
CASSMTGPPGELFF
TGTGCCAGTAGTATGACAGGTCCCCCCGGGGAGCTGTTTTTT
>.|TRBJ2-5|TRBD2|TRBV25-1
CASRTRTSGRTQETQYF
TGTGCCAGCAGGACCAGGACTAGCGGGAGGACCCAAGAGACCCAGTACTTC
>.|TRBJ1-2|TRBD1|TRBV9
CASSVVPGQPPSDYGYTF
TGTGCCAGCAGCGTCGTACCGGGACAGCCCCCTTCTGACTATGGCTACACCTTC
>few|TRBJ1-3|TRBD1|TRBV11-3
CASSSGQGNTIYF
TGTGCCAGCAGTTCCGGACAGGGGAACACCATATATTTT
>once|TRBJ2-1|TRBD1|TRBV4-1
CASSQERGRGNEQFF
TGCGCCAGCAGCCAAGAAAGGGGGCGAGGAAATGAGCAGTTCTTC
>.|TRBJ1-1|.|TRBV4-3
CASSQEQAFMNTEAFF
TGCGCCAGCAGCCAAGAACAGGCCTTCATGAACACTGAAGCTTTCTTT
>once|TRBJ2-2|TRBD2|TRBV12-5
CASGLVGTSGRRPLCNTGELFF
TGTGCTAGTGGTTTGGTGGGGACTAGCGGGAGGAGGCCCCTTTGTAACACCGGGGAGCTGTTTTTT
>.|TRBJ2-1|TRBD1|TRBV7-2
CASSLGTGGANEQFF
TGTGCCAGCAGCCTCGGGACAGGGGGCGCGAATGAGCAGTTCTTC
>.|TRBJ2-2|TRBD2|TRBV14
CASSQDRTSGNRSGELFF
TGTGCCAGCAGCCAAGATAGGACTAGCGGGAATCGTAGCGGGGAGCTGTTTTTT
>.|TRBJ2-6|.|TRBV12-5
CASIRVSGANVLTF
TGTGCTAGTATAAGGGTGTCTGGGGCCAACGTCCTGACTTTC
>.|TRBJ1-5|.|TRBV7-3
CASSWSRDGPSGGNQPQHF
TGTGCCAGCAGTTGGAGCCGGGACGGGCCATCCGGTGGCAATCAGCCCCAGCATTTT
>.|TRBJ2-7|.|TRBV6-6
CASSYSLGGSEQYF
TGTGCCAGCAGTTACAGCCTAGGGGGGTCGGAGCAGTACTTC
>.|TRBJ1-2|.|TRBV4-1
CASSQGRGGYTF
TGCGCCAGCAGCCAAGGTAGAGGCGGCTACACCTTC
>.|TRBJ2-1|.|TRBV5-4
CASSPWDWGSYNEQFF
TGTGCCAGCAGCCCCTGGGACTGGGGCTCCTACAATGAGCAGTTCTTC
>once|TRBJ2-3|TRBD2|TRBV28
CASMLAGHTQYF
TGTGCCAGCATGCTAGCGGGTCATACGCAGTATTTT
>.|TRBJ2-7|.|TRBV7-2
CASSSHFPGTKTDYEQYF
TGTGCCAGCAGCTCGCACTTCCCCGGGACCAAAACTGACTACGAGCAGTACTTC